Included here is one T cell receptor (beta chain) sequence, with context. Assignments of participants to cohorts depended upon their own reported clinical history. Using immunoSEQ multiplex PCR, the repertoire was profiled, and TCRdb retains in-frame clones only, with some absent. The table includes hundreds of thousands of clones, 80% to 90% detected once. The data belong to a study of blood T cell repertoires in COVID-19. This CDR3 is built from 14 residues. The ends were cut back, 5 bases at V and 5 bases at J, with 15 bases in the middle. CDR1 MDHEN and CDR2 SYDVKM come from the germline V gene. The chain links TRBV28 to TRBJ1-1; possibly TRBD1 for D (6 bases). Sequenced input: PBMCs or T cells enriched from blood (not recorded which). The TCR was taken from a man under 40 who had recovered from COVID-19. The CDR3 DNA reads as TGTGCCAGCAGTCTTCCGGGAGGGGGGACTGAAGCTTTCTTT. Its translation: CASSLPGGGTEAFF. The full variable domain, its missing parts supplied by reference TRBV28 and TRBJ1-1, is DVKVTQSSRYLVKRTGEKVFLECVQDMDHENMFWYRQDPGLGLRLIYFSYDVKMKEKGDIPEGYSVSREKKERFSLILESASTNQTSMYLCASSLPGGGTEAFFGQGTRLTVV.